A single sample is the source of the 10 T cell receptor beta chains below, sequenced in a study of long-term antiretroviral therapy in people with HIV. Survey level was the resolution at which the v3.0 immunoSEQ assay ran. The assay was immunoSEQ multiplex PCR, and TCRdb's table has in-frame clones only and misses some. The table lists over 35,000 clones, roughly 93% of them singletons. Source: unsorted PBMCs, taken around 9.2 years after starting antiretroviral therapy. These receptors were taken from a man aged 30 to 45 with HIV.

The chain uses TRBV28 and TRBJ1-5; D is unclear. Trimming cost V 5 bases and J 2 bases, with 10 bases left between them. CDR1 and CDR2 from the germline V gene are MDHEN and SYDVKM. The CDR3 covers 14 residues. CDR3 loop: CASSLRLGNQPQHF. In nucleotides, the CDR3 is TGTGCCAGCAGTCTCCGGCTGGGCAATCAGCCCCAGCATTTT. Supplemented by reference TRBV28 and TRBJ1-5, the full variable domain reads DVKVTQSSRYLVKRTGEKVFLECVQDMDHENMFWYRQDPGLGLRLIYFSYDVKMKEKGDIPEGYSVSREKKERFSLILESASTNQTSMYLCASSLRLGNQPQHFGDGTRLSIL.

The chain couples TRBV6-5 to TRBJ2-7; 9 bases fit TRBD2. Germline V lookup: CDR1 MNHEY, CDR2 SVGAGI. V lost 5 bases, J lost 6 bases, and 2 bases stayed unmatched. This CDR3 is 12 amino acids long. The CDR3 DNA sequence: TGTGCCAGCAGTGGACTAGCGACCGAGCAGTACTTC. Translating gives CASSGLATEQYF.

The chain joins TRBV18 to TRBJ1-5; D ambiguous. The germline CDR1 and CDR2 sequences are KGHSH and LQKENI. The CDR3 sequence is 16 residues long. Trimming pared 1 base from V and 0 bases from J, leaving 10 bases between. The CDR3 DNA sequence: TGTGCCAGCTCACCACTCCCGCCCGATAGCAATCAGCCCCAGCATTTT. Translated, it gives CASSPLPPDSNQPQHF.

The CDR3, as DNA: TGTGCCAGCAGCTTAGTTAACAATGAGCAGTTCTTC. Translation: CASSLVNNEQFF. The chain joins TRBV7-9 to TRBJ2-1; D gene ambiguous. With 1 base removed from V and 5 bases from J, the gap between germline ends came to 3 bases. The germline gives CDR1 SEHNR, CDR2 FQNEAQ (reference sequence). The CDR3 consists of 12 residues.

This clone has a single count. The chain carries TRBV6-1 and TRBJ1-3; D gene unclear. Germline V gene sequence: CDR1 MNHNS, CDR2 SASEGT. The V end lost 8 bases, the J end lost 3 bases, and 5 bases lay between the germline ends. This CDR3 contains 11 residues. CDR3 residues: CASFNGNTIYF. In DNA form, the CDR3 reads TGTGCCAGCTTCAATGGAAACACCATATATTTT.

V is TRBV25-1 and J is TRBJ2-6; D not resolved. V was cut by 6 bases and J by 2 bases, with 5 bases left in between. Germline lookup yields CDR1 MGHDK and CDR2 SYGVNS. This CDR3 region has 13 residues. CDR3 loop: CASSLAGANVLTF. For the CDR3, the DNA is TGTGCCAGCAGCTTAGCTGGGGCCAACGTCCTGACTTTC.

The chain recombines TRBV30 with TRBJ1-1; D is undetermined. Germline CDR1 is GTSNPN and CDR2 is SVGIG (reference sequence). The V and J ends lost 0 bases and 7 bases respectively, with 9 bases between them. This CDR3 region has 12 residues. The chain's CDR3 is CAWSVIQDEAFF. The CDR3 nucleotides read TGTGCCTGGAGTGTTATTCAGGATGAAGCTTTCTTT.

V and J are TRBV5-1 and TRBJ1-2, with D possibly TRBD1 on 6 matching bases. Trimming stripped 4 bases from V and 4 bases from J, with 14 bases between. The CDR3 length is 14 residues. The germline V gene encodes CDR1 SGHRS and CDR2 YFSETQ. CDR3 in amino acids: CASSLIQGSYGYTF. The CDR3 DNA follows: TGCGCCAGCAGCCTGATACAGGGCTCCTATGGCTACACCTTC.

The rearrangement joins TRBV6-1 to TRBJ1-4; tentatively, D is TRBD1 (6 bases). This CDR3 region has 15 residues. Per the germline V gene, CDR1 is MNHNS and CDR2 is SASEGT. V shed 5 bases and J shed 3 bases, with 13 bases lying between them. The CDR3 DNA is TGTGCCAGCAGTAGTTTGACAGGTTCTAATGAAAAACTGTTTTTT. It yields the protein CASSSLTGSNEKLFF.

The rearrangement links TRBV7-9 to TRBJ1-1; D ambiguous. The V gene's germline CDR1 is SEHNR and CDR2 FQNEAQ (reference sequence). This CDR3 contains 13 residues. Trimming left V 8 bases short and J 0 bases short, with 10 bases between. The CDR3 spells CASSTLLNTEAFF. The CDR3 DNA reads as TGTGCCAGCTCGACACTTCTGAACACTGAAGCTTTCTTT.